These 25 T cell receptor beta chains came from one sample sequenced in a study of blood T cell repertoires in COVID-19. Profiled with immunoSEQ multiplex PCR; TCRdb holds only in-frame clones, not every one. Found here are some 120,000 clones, roughly 79% of them singletons; the top ten hold less than 8%. Specimen: peripheral blood. These TCRs come from a man between 65 and 79 years old with active or convalescent COVID-19.

This clone was counted a few times. The rearrangement joins TRBV19 to TRBJ1-3; perhaps TRBD1 as D (6 bases). The germline V gene has CDR1 LNHDA and CDR2 SQIVND (reference sequence). This CDR3 comprises 16 residues. The V end lost 2 bases, the J end lost 2 bases, and 13 bases lay between the germline ends. DNA of the CDR3: TGTGCCAGTAGTATATCAGGGGATGGCACTGGAAACACCATATATTTT. Translating gives CASSISGDGTGNTIYF.

Many counts were recorded for this clone. This sequence joins TRBV6-2 or TRBV6-3 and TRBJ2-7; no firm D call. Germline loops: CDR1 MNHEY, CDR2 SVGEGT. The V end lost 5 bases, the J end lost 1 base, and 12 bases lay between the germline ends. CDR3 length: 14 residues. The CDR3 bases are TGTGCCAGCAGTCCCGAAGACTCTTCCTACGAGCAGTACTTC. Translating gives CASSPEDSSYEQYF.

The J gene is TRBJ2-2, the V gene TRBV6-6; 7 nucleotides match TRBD2. The CDR3 consists of 15 residues. After removal of 10 bases from V and 0 bases from J, the junction contained 8 bases not matched to a gene. Germline CDR1 reads MNHNY; CDR2 reads SVGAGI (reference sequence). This CDR3 reads CATLTSEANTGELFF. The CDR3 bases are TGTGCCACCCTCACTAGCGAAGCGAACACCGGGGAGCTGTTTTTT.

The V gene is TRBV7-2, the J gene TRBJ1-3; D is unclear. Trimming cost V 3 bases and J 1 base, with 4 bases left between them. CDR1 and CDR2 from the germline V gene are SGHTA and FQGNSA. The CDR3 has 13 amino acids. The CDR3 DNA reads TGTGCCAGCAGCTTTCAGTCTGGAAACACCATATATTTT. It yields the protein CASSFQSGNTIYF.

This clone was recorded a few times. CDR3 loop: CASRRKGTSGRYNEQFF. The CDR3 region has the DNA TGCGCCAGCAGACGGAAAGGGACTAGCGGAAGGTACAATGAGCAGTTCTTC. V usage is TRBV10-2 and J usage is TRBJ2-1, with 11 bases fitting TRBD2. V trimming: 6 bases; J trimming: 4 bases; junction bases outside the gene matches: 11. Germline CDR1 is WSHSY and CDR2 is SAAADI. The CDR3 has 17 amino acids.

The chain uses TRBV9 and TRBJ2-1; maybe TRBD1 (5 bases). Germline V CDR1 and CDR2: SGDLS, YYNGEE. This CDR3 spans 15 amino acids. Trimming removed 0 bases from V and 0 bases from J, with 7 bases in between. CDR3 nucleotide sequence: TGTGCCAGCAGCGTAGGGGGCGCCTCCTACAATGAGCAGTTCTTC. It is translated as CASSVGGASYNEQFF.

The CDR3 loop is CASSPGGEYEKLFF. CDR3 coding DNA: TGTGCCAGCTCACCAGGGGGCGAATATGAAAAACTGTTTTTT. The J gene is TRBJ1-4, the V gene TRBV18; perhaps TRBD1 as D (6 bases). V dropped 2 bases and J dropped 6 bases, with 10 bases sitting between them. The CDR3 sequence is 14 residues long. CDR1 KGHSH and CDR2 LQKENI come from the germline V gene.

The V and J genes are TRBV5-1 and TRBJ2-3, with a tentative D call TRBD1 (6 bases). The CDR3 runs 15 residues. Germline CDR1 reads SGHRS; CDR2 reads YFSETQ. V shed 1 base and J shed 0 bases, with 9 bases lying between them. This CDR3 reads CASSLQGTSTDTQYF. The CDR3 nucleotides are TGCGCCAGCAGCTTGCAGGGGACGAGCACAGATACGCAGTATTTT.

The genes are TRBV7-8 and TRBJ2-5; TRBD2 might be the D (5 bases). The germline CDR1 and CDR2 sequences are SGHVS and FQNEAQ. V was trimmed by 1 base and J by 4 bases, leaving 16 bases between them. The CDR3 length is 16 residues. CDR3 DNA sequence: TGTGCCAGCAGCTTAGGTAGCGTGGGCGGAGGAGAGACCCAGTACTTC. This encodes CASSLGSVGGGETQYF. Variable domain in full (rest from reference TRBV7-8 and TRBJ2-5): GAGVSQSPRYKVAKRGQDVALRCDPISGHVSLFWYQQALGQGPEFLTYFQNEAQLDKSGLPSDRFFAERPEGSVSTLKIQRTQQEDSAVYLCASSLGSVGGGETQYFGPGTRLLVL.

This chain's CDR3 is CASSTPGGRTEAFF. The CDR3 region has the DNA TGTGCCAGCAGTACTCCTGGGGGCCGGACTGAAGCTTTCTTT. V usage is TRBV28 and J usage is TRBJ1-1, with a weak D call TRBD1 (6 bases). This CDR3 spans 14 amino acids. Germline V gene data show CDR1 as MDHEN and CDR2 as SYDVKM. V dropped 5 bases and J dropped 5 bases, with 15 bases sitting between them.

This chain uses TRBV27 with TRBJ1-1; the D gene is possibly TRBD1 (6 bases). V lost 5 bases, J lost 0 bases, and 16 bases lay in between. Germline values: CDR1 MNHEY, CDR2 SMNVEV (reference sequence). The CDR3 contains 16 residues. DNA for the CDR3: TGTGCCAGCAGTCGCCCCGGCAGGGGCCTGAACACTGAAGCTTTCTTT. Protein sequence: CASSRPGRGLNTEAFF.

J is TRBJ1-1 and V is TRBV7-3, with D tentatively TRBD1 (5 bases). The V and J ends lost 3 bases and 6 bases respectively, with 11 bases between them. The CDR3 is made up of 13 amino acids. From germline, CDR1 is SGHTA and CDR2 FQGTGA. CDR3 nucleotide sequence: TGTGCCAGCAGCTTGGGGGGTGTGGCTGAAGCTTTCTTT. This sequence encodes CASSLGGVAEAFF. Filled out from reference TRBV7-3 and TRBJ1-1, the complete variable domain reads GAGVSQTPSNKVTEKGKYVELRCDPISGHTALYWYRQSLGQGPEFLIYFQGTGAADDSGLPNDRFFAVRPEGSVSTLKIQRTERGDSAVYLCASSLGGVAEAFFGQGTRLTVV.

V is TRBV5-4 and J is TRBJ1-2; D not certain. This CDR3 has 14 amino acids. CDR1 is SGHNT, CDR2 YYREEE, per germline (reference sequence). V shed 0 bases and J shed 4 bases, with 10 bases lying between them. The CDR3 loop reads CASSLDTVSYGYTF. DNA of the CDR3: TGTGCCAGCAGCTTGGATACGGTGTCCTATGGCTACACCTTC. The full variable domain, in which reference TRBV5-4 and TRBJ1-2 provide the parts outside the CDR3, is ETGVTQSPTHLIKTRGQQVTLRCSSQSGHNTVSWYQQALGQGPQFIFQYYREEENGRGNFPPRFSGLQFPNYSSELNVNALELDDSALYLCASSLDTVSYGYTFGSGTRLTVV.

This clone was counted many times. The gene calls are TRBV2 and TRBJ2-3; D gene unclear. The V gene's germline CDR1 is SNHLY and CDR2 FYNNEI. V was clipped by 5 bases and J by 1 base, with 7 bases between them. This CDR3 is 13 amino acids long. The CDR3 spells CASSWSGTDTQYF. The CDR3 coding sequence is TGTGCCAGCAGTTGGAGTGGCACAGATACGCAGTATTTT.

This sequence joins TRBV11-2 and TRBJ1-6, with TRBD1 matching over 8 bases. V lost 5 bases and J lost 7; bases outside the gene matches: 10. This CDR3 has 16 residues. The germline V gene encodes CDR1 SGHAT and CDR2 FQNNGV. The CDR3 is CASSPLGTGQNSPLHF. DNA of the CDR3: TGTGCCAGCAGCCCCCTCGGGACAGGCCAGAATTCACCCCTCCACTTT. Combining the CDR3 with reference TRBV11-2 and TRBJ1-6 gives the whole variable domain EAGVAQSPRYKIIEKRQSVAFWCNPISGHATLYWYQQILGQGPKLLIQFQNNGVVDDSQLPKDRFSAERLKGVDSTLKIQPAKLEDSAVYLCASSPLGTGQNSPLHFGNGTRLTVT.

The V gene is TRBV18, the J gene TRBJ1-1; tentatively, D is TRBD1 (5 bases). The CDR3 spans 15 residues. Per the germline V gene, CDR1 is KGHSH and CDR2 is LQKENI. Trimming took off 1 base at V and 3 bases at J, with 12 bases between the two ends. CDR3 in amino acids: CASSPQPGDDTEAFF. The CDR3 DNA reads as TGTGCCAGCTCACCACAACCGGGGGATGACACTGAAGCTTTCTTT.

The chain joins TRBV28 to TRBJ2-4, with TRBD2 matching 10 bases. This CDR3 has 15 amino acids. Germline CDR1 and CDR2: MDHEN and SYDVKM. J gave up 6 bases and V 1 base, and 3 bases lay outside the gene matches. CDR3 sequence: CASSLSSSGRNIQYF. The CDR3 coding sequence is TGTGCCAGCAGTTTATCGTCTAGCGGGAGAAACATTCAGTACTTC.

The J gene is TRBJ2-1, the V gene TRBV3-1 (or the pseudogene TRBV3-2), with D maybe TRBD2 (5 bases). Trimming stripped 0 bases from V and 9 bases from J, with 9 bases between. Germline V CDR1 and CDR2: LGHDT, YNNKEL (reference sequence). The CDR3 spans 13 residues. DNA for the CDR3: TGTGCCAGCAGCCAAGAACTAGTCGGTGAGCAGTTCTTC. Translation gives CASSQELVGEQFF.

The V call is TRBV6-2 or TRBV6-3, the J call TRBJ2-6, with a weak D call TRBD2 (5 bases). V lost 2 bases to trimming and J lost 1 base, with 12 bases between them. Germline loops: CDR1 MNHEY, CDR2 SVGEGT. CDR3 size: 17 residues. The CDR3 here is CASSYSRGLSGANVLTF. The CDR3 bases are TGTGCCAGCAGTTACAGCCGCGGGCTATCTGGGGCCAACGTCCTGACTTTC.

The chain has TRBV7-9 and TRBJ1-3; 12 positions agree with TRBD1. Unmatched junction bases numbered 20, after V lost 6 bases and J lost 8 bases. The CDR3 length is 19 residues. From germline, CDR1 is SEHNR and CDR2 FQNEAQ (reference sequence). The CDR3 loop is CASRFSVGSQGTGGDTIYF. The CDR3 coding sequence is TGTGCCAGCAGGTTCTCAGTCGGATCCCAAGGGACAGGGGGCGACACCATATATTTT.

The chain recombines TRBV7-3 with TRBJ1-1; 8 bases agree with TRBD1. V dropped 4 bases and J dropped 8; count of bases not matched to a gene: 3. The length of the CDR3 is 12 residues. In germline, CDR1 is SGHTA, CDR2 FQGTGA. CDR3 protein: CASSYDRGEAFF. DNA of the CDR3: TGTGCCAGCAGCTACGACAGGGGCGAAGCTTTCTTT. Combining the CDR3 with reference TRBV7-3 and TRBJ1-1 gives the whole variable domain GAGVSQTPSNKVTEKGKYVELRCDPISGHTALYWYRQSLGQGPEFLIYFQGTGAADDSGLPNDRFFAVRPEGSVSTLKIQRTERGDSAVYLCASSYDRGEAFFGQGTRLTVV.

V usage is TRBV5-1 and J usage is TRBJ2-1, with TRBD2 matching 14 bases. Germline-derived CDR1 and CDR2 are SGHRS and YFSETQ. After removal of 4 bases from V and 13 bases from J, the junction contained 7 bases not matched to a gene. The CDR3 is made up of 14 amino acids. CDR3 sequence (DNA): TGCGCCAGCAGCGCAGGGACTAGCGGGGGAAGTCAGTTCTTC. Translation: CASSAGTSGGSQFF. The whole variable domain, remainder taken from reference TRBV5-1 and TRBJ2-1, is KAGVTQTPRYLIKTRGQQVTLSCSPISGHRSVSWYQQTPGQGLQFLFEYFSETQRNKGNFPGRFSGRQFSNSRSEMNVSTLELGDSALYLCASSAGTSGGSQFFGPGTRLTVL.

The chain joins TRBV28 to TRBJ1-1, with 9 bases that match TRBD1. Per germline, CDR1 MDHEN and CDR2 SYDVKM. With V trimmed by 8 bases and J by 0 bases, 10 bases remained unmatched. This CDR3 has 16 residues. The CDR3 is CASRRQGGVMNTEAFF. CDR3 sequence (DNA): TGTGCCAGCCGGCGACAGGGGGGGGTAATGAACACTGAAGCTTTCTTT.

The chain links TRBV20-1 to TRBJ2-5, with D possibly TRBD2 on 6 matching bases. V lost 6 bases to trimming and J lost 5 bases, with 10 bases between them. Germline CDR1 is DFQATT and CDR2 is SNEGSKA (reference sequence). The length of the CDR3 is 11 residues. The CDR3 bases are TGCAGTGCACCCCGGGGGGAGACCCAGTACTTC. Protein: CSAPRGETQYF.

This clone was seen a single time. This sequence joins TRBV5-6 and TRBJ1-1; perhaps TRBD1 as D (6 bases). The CDR3 has 14 residues. V lost 2 bases to trimming and J lost 8 bases, with 16 bases between them. The germline gives CDR1 SGHDT, CDR2 YYEEEE. The DNA for the CDR3 is TGTGCCAGCAGCTTACGAAACCACAGGGCGGAAGCTTTCTTT. This encodes CASSLRNHRAEAFF.